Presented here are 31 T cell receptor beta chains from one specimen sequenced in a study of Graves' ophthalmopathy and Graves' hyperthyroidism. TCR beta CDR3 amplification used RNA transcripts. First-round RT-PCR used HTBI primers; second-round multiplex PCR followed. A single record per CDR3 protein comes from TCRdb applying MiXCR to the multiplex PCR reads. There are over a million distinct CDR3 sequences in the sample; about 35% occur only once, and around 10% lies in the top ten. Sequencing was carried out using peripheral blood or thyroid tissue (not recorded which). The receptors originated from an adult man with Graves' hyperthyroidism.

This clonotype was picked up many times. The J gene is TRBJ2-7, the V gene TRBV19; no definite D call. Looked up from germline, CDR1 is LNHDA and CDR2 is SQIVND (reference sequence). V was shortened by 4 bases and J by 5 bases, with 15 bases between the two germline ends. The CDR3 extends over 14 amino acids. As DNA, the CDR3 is TGTGCCAGTAGTACCTTCGGGCGTGGGCACGAGCAGTACTTC. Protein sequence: CASSTFGRGHEQYF.

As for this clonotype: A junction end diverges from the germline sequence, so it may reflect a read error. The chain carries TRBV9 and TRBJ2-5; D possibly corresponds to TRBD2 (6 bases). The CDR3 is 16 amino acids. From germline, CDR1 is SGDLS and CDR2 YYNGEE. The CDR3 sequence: CASSDRPGERREAQYF. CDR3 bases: TGTGCCAGCAGCGACAGACCGGGGGAAAGGCGAGAGGCCCAGTACTTC.

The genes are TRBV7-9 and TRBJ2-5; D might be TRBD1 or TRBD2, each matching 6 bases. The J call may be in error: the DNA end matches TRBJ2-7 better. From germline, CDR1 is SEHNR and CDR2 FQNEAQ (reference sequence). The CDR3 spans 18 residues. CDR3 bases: TGTGCCAGCAGCCCTAGGGGGGCAGGGATTGACCGGGGAGGCGAGCAGTACTTC. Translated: CASSPRGAGIDRGGEQYF.

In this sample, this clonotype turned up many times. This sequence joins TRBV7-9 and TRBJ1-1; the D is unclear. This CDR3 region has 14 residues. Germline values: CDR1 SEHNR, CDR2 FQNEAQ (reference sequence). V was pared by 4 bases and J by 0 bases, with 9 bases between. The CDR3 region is CASSSGAMNTEAFF. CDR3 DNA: TGTGCCAGCAGCTCAGGAGCTATGAACACTGAAGCTTTCTTT.

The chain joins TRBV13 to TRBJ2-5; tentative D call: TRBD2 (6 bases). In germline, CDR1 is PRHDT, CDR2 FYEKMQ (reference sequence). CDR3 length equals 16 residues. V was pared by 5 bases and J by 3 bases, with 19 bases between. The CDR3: CASSLLAGMFEETQYF. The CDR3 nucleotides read TGTGCCAGCAGCCTACTTGCGGGAATGTTTGAAGAGACCCAGTACTTC.

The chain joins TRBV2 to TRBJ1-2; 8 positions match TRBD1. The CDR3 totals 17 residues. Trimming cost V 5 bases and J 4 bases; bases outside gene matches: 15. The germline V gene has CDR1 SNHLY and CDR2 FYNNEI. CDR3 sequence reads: CASSLRAGRQGAYGYTF. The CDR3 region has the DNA TGTGCCAGCAGTTTAAGAGCCGGTCGGCAGGGGGCCTATGGCTACACCTTC.

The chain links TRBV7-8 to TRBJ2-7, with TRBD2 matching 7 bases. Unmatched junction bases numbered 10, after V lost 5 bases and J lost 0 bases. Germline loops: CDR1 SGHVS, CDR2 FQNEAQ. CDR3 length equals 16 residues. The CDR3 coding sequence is TGTGCCAGCAGCCCACTGGGAGGGCAAAGCTCCTACGAGCAGTACTTC. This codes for CASSPLGGQSSYEQYF.

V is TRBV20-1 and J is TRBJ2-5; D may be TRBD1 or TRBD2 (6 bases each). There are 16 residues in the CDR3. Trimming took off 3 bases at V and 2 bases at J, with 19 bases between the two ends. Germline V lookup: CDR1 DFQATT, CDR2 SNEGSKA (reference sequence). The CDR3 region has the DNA TGCAGTGCTAGGGTCCCCGGGGGACATAGACAAGAGACCCAGTACTTC. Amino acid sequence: CSARVPGGHRQETQYF.

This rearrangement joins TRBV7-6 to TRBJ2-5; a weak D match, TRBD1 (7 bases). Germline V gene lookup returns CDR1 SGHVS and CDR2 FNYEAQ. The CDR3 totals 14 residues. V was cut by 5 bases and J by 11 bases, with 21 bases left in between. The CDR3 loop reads CASSSDREVGEQYF. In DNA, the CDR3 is TGTGCCAGCAGCAGCGACAGGGAGGTCGGGGAGCAGTACTTC.

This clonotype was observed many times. Written as DNA, the CDR3 is TGTGCCAGCAGGAGGGAACCGAACACTGAAGCTTTCTTT. Translating it yields CASRREPNTEAFF. The V call is TRBV9, the J call TRBJ1-1; D remains ambiguous. Trimming took 5 bases from V and 1 from J, leaving 9 bases between them. The CDR3 is 13 amino acids. Germline values: CDR1 SGDLS, CDR2 YYNGEE.

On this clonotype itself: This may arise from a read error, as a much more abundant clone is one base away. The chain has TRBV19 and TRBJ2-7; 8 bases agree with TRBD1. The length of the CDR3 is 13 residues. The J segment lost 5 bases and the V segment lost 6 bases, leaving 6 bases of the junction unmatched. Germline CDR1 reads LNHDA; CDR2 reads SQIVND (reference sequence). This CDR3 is CASSQQGVDEQYF. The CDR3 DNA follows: TGTGCCAGTAGCCAACAGGGGGTCGACGAGCAGTACTTC.

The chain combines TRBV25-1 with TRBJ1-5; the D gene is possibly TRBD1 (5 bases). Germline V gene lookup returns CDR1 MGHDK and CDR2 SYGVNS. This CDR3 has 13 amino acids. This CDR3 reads CAADGWGDQPQHF. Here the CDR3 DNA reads TGTGCGGCAGACGGGTGGGGGGACCAGCCCCAGCATTTT.

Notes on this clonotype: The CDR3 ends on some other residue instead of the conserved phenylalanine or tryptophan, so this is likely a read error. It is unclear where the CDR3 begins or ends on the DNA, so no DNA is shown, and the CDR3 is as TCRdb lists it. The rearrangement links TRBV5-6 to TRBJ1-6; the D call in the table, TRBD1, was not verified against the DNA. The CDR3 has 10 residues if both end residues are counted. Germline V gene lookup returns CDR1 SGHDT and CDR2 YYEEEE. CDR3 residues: CASSLGAEGE.

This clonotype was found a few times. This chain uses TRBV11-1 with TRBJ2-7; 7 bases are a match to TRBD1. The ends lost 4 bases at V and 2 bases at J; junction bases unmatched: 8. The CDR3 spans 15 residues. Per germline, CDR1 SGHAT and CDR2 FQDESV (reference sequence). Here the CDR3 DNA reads TGTGCCAGCAGCTATTGGGACAGAGCCCCCTACGAGCAGTACTTC. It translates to CASSYWDRAPYEQYF.

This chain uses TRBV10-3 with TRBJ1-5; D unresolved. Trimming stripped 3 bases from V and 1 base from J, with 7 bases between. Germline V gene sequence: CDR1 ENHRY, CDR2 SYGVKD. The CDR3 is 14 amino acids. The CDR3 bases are TGTGCCATCAGTGACAGGTGGAGCAATCAGCCCCAGCATTTT. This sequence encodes CAISDRWSNQPQHF.

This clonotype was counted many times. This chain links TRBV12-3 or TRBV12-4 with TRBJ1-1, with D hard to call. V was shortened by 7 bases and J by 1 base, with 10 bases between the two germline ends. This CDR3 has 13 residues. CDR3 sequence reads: CASNLPGNTEAFF. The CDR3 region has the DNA TGTGCCAGCAACCTACCGGGGAACACTGAAGCTTTCTTT.

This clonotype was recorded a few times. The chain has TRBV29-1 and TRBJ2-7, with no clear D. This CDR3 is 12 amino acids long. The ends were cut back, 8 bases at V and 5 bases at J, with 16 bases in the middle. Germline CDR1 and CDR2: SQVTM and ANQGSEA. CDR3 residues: CSTGPLRDEQYF. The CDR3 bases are TGCAGCACCGGGCCACTAAGGGACGAGCAGTACTTC.

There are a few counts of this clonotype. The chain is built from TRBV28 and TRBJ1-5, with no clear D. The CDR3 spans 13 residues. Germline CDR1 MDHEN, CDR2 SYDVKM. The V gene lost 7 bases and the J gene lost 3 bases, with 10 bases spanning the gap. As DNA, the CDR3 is TGTGCCAGCATAGAGGGCCTCAATCAGCCCCAGCATTTT. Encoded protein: CASIEGLNQPQHF.

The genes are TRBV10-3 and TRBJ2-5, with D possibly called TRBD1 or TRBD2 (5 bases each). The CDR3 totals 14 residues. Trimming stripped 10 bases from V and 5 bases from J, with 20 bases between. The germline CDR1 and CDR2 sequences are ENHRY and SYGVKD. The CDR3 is CASRVRGRWETQYF. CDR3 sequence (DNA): TGTGCCAGCAGAGTACGGGGCCGGTGGGAGACCCAGTACTTC.

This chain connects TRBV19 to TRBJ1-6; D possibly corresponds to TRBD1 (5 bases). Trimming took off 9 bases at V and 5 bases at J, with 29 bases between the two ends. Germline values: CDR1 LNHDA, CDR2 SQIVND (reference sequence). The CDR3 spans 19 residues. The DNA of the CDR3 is TGTGCCAGCAGTTTTCTCCGTCCGGGACGAATCGAAAATAATTCACCCCTCCACTTT. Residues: CASSFLRPGRIENNSPLHF.

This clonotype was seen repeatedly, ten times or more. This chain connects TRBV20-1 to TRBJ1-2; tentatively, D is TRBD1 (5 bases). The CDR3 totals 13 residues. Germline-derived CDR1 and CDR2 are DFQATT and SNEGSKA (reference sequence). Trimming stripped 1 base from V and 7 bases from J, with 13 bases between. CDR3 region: CSARAPGEGGYTF. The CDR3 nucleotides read TGCAGTGCTAGAGCCCCGGGGGAGGGTGGCTACACCTTC.

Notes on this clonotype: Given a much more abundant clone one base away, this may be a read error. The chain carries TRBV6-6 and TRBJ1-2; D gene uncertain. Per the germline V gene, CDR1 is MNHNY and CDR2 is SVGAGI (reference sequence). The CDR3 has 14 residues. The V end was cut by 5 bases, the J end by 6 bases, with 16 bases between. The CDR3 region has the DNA TGTGCCAGCAGTGAAACGGACTCACGAGATGGCTACACCTTC. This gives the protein CASSETDSRDGYTF.

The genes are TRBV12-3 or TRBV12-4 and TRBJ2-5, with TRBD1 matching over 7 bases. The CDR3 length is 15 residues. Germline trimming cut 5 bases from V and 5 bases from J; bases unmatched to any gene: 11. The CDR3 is CASSGKGAGRETQYF. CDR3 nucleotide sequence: TGTGCCAGCAGTGGTAAGGGGGCCGGACGGGAGACCCAGTACTTC.

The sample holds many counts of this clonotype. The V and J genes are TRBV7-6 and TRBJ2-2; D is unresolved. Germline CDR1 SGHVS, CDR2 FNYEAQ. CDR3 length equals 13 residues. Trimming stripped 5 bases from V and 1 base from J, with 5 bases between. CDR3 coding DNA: TGTGCCAGCAGCCCACAGAACACCGGGGAGCTGTTTTTT. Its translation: CASSPQNTGELFF.

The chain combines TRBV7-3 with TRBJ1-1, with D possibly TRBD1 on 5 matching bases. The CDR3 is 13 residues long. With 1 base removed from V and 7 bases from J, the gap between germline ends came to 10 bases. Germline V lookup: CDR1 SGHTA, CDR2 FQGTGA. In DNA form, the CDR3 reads TGTGCCAGCAGCTTAAGAATGGGGGGTGAAGCTTTCTTT. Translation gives CASSLRMGGEAFF.

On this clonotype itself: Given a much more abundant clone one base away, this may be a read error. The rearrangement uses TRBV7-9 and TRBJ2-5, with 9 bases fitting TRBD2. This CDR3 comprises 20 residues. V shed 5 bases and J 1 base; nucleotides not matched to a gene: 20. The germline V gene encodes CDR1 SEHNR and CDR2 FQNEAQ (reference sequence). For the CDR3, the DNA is TGTGCCAGCAGCAGACCCCTTGAAGCGGGGGGACGCGGCAGCCAAGAGACCCAGTACTTC. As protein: CASSRPLEAGGRGSQETQYF.

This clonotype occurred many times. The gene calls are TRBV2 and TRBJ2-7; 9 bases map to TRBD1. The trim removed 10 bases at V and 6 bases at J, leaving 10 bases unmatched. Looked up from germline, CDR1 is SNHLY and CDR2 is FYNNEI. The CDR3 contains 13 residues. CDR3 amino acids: CANQGQGLGEQYF. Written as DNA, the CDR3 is TGTGCCAACCAGGGACAGGGACTCGGCGAGCAGTACTTC.

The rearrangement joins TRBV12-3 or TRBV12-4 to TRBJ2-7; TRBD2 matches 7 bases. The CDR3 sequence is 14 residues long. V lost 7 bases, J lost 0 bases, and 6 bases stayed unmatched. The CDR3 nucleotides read TGTGCCAGCAAACAACTAGCGAACTCCTACGAGCAGTACTTC. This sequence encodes CASKQLANSYEQYF.

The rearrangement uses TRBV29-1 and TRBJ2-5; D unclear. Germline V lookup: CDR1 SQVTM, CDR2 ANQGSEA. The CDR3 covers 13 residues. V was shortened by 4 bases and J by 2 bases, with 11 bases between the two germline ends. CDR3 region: CSVVVQAQETQYF. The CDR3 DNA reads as TGCAGCGTTGTGGTCCAGGCGCAAGAGACCCAGTACTTC.

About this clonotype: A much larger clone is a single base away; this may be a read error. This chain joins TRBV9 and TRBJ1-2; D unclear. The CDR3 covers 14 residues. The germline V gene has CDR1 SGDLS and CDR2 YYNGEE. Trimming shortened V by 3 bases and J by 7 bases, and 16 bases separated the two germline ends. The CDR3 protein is CASSASAFIAGYTF. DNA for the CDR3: TGTGCCAGCAGCGCCTCCGCTTTTATCGCTGGCTACACCTTC.

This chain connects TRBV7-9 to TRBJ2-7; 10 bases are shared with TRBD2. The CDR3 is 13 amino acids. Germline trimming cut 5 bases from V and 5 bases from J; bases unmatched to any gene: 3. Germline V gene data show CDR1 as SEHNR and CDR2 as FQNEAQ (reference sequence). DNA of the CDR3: TGTGCCAGCAGCCCTAGCGGGAGAGACGAGCAGTACTTC. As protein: CASSPSGRDEQYF.